This TCR beta chain came from a study of cytomegalovirus exposure and HLA in healthy donors. As regards this clone: The antigen is not known.

Both 60 Vbeta primers and 13 Jbeta primers went into the PCR. Sequenced by immunoSEQ multiplex PCR; TCRdb stores in-frame clones only, minus some. The table shows 130,000 or so clones, with roughly 78% occurring only once. Trimming left V 0 bases short and J 1 base short, with 4 bases between. CDR3 size: 13 residues. Germline V lookup: CDR1 LNHNV, CDR2 YYDKDF (reference sequence). General study results and limits: Later, TCR association rates were found to vary by HLA locus, highest for DRB1 and lowest for HLA-C.

The sequence derives from a woman aged 35 to 49 in good health and CMV-seronegative. The rearrangement links TRBV15 to TRBJ2-7, with unresolved D. The sample consisted of PBMCs. The CDR3, as DNA: TGTGCCACCAGCAGAGATGAGTCCTACGAGCAGTACTTC. Residues: CATSRDESYEQYF.